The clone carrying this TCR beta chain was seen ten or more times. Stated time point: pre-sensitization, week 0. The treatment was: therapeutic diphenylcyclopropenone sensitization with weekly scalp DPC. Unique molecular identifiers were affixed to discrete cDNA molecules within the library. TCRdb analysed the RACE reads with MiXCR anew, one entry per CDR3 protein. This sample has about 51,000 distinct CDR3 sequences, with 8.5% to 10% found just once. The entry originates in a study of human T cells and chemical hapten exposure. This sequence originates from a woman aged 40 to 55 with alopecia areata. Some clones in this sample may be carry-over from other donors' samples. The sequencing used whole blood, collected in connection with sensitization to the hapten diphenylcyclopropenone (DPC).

The CDR3 loop reads CASSLGRQYGYTF. As DNA, the CDR3 is TGTGCCAGCAGTTTAGGCAGGCAATATGGCTACACCTTC. The genes are TRBV27 and TRBJ1-2, with D unclear. Trimming left V 2 bases short and J 5 bases short, with 9 bases between. The CDR3 sequence is 13 residues long. The germline gives CDR1 MNHEY, CDR2 SMNVEV (reference sequence).